One sample yielded the 11 T cell receptor beta chains listed below, sequenced in a study of pediatric ulcerative colitis. During colonoscopy, one to two rectal pinch biopsies were collected. Sequencing was performed with immunoSEQ multiplex PCR; in TCRdb, only in-frame clones are kept and a portion is missing. Found here are around 37,000 clones, 75% of them singletons; the top ten hold over 8.5%. The sequenced material came from gut tissue. These receptor sequences come from a boy between 10 and 17 years old with severe ulcerative colitis.

This clone came up once. The J gene is TRBJ1-1, the V gene TRBV12-5; D is possibly TRBD1 (6 bases). The germline gives CDR1 LGHNT, CDR2 FRNRAP. The CDR3 consists of 15 residues. Trimming stripped 0 bases from V and 7 bases from J, with 15 bases between. This chain's CDR3 is CASGLVLDRRFEAFF. DNA for the CDR3: TGTGCTAGTGGTTTGGTACTCGACAGGCGATTTGAAGCTTTCTTT.

This rearrangement joins TRBV6-5 to TRBJ2-7, with TRBD2 as a possible D gene (6 bases). This CDR3 is built from 15 residues. Germline V gene lookup returns CDR1 MNHEY and CDR2 SVGAGI. Trimming shortened V by 2 bases and J by 2 bases, and 13 bases separated the two germline ends. CDR3 protein: CASSYGGARTYEQYF. The CDR3 bases are TGTGCCAGCAGTTACGGCGGGGCCCGAACCTACGAGCAGTACTTC.

The chain has TRBV7-8 and TRBJ1-2; D may be TRBD1 (6 bases). Trimming removed 1 base from V and 5 bases from J, with 17 bases in between. Germline V gene lookup returns CDR1 SGHVS and CDR2 FQNEAQ. The CDR3 contains 16 residues. The CDR3 loop is CASSLGGAGATYGYTF. In nucleotides, the CDR3 is TGTGCCAGCAGCTTAGGAGGGGCGGGGGCTACTTATGGCTACACCTTC. Full variable domain (remainder filled in from reference TRBV7-8 and TRBJ1-2): GAGVSQSPRYKVAKRGQDVALRCDPISGHVSLFWYQQALGQGPEFLTYFQNEAQLDKSGLPSDRFFAERPEGSVSTLKIQRTQQEDSAVYLCASSLGGAGATYGYTFGSGTRLTVV.

This rearrangement joins TRBV7-6 to TRBJ1-4; no clear D. V lost 1 base and J lost 5, with 5 bases in between. CDR3 length equals 13 residues. CDR1 and CDR2 from the germline V gene are SGHVS and FNYEAQ. CDR3 sequence reads: CASSLEINEKLFF. The DNA for the CDR3 is TGTGCCAGCAGCTTAGAGATAAATGAAAAACTGTTTTTT.

V gene TRBV2 combines with J gene TRBJ1-5; maybe TRBD1 (6 bases). Trimming took 8 bases from V and 2 from J, leaving 13 bases between them. The CDR3 sequence is 14 residues long. Germline V gene sequence: CDR1 SNHLY, CDR2 FYNNEI. The chain's CDR3 is CASRIRGGNQPQHF. The CDR3 DNA reads TGTGCCAGCCGCATTAGGGGGGGCAATCAGCCCCAGCATTTT.

CDR3 region: CASSRQGAFQPQHF. In DNA form, the CDR3 reads TGTGCCAGCAGTAGACAGGGGGCCTTTCAGCCCCAGCATTTT. J is TRBJ1-5 and V is TRBV6-1; TRBD1 aligns across 10 bases. Trimming cost V 5 bases and J 6 bases; bases outside gene matches: 4. This CDR3 is built from 14 residues. Germline CDR1 is MNHNS and CDR2 is SASEGT.

As for this clone: This clone may be a read error of a much larger clone one base away. The sample has other DNA sequences that encode this CDR3 too. The CDR3 DNA is TGTGCCAGCAGCTCTTCCACTGAAGCTTTCTTT. It codes for CASSSSTEAFF. V usage is TRBV11-1 and J usage is TRBJ1-1; D remains unclear. The CDR3 runs to 11 residues. The germline CDR1 and CDR2 sequences are SGHAT and FQDESV (reference sequence). V was shortened by 4 bases and J by 4 bases, with 4 bases between the two germline ends.

The chain recombines TRBV30 with TRBJ1-1, with 9 bases lining up with TRBD1. In germline, CDR1 is GTSNPN, CDR2 SVGIG (reference sequence). The length of the CDR3 is 15 residues. With V trimmed by 3 bases and J by 1 base, 6 bases remained unmatched. This chain's CDR3 is CAWRYSDRGNTEAFF. The DNA for the CDR3 is TGTGCCTGGAGGTATTCGGACAGGGGGAACACTGAAGCTTTCTTT.

CDR3 region: CASSPGTGGFGDTQYF. For the CDR3, the DNA is TGTGCCAGCTCTCCCGGGACAGGGGGCTTTGGAGATACGCAGTATTTT. J is TRBJ2-3 and V is TRBV18, with 12 bases that match TRBD1. The length of the CDR3 is 16 residues. Germline V lookup: CDR1 KGHSH, CDR2 LQKENI. J lost 5 bases, V lost 6 bases, and 9 bases had no gene match.

The V call is TRBV15, the J call TRBJ2-7, with 9 bases identical to TRBD1. Germline V gene lookup returns CDR1 LNHNV and CDR2 YYDKDF (reference sequence). CDR3 length: 15 amino acids. V lost 3 bases to trimming and J lost 7 bases; unmatched junction nucleotides: 10. The CDR3 sequence is CATSSPQGARAEQYF. The CDR3, as DNA: TGTGCCACCAGCAGCCCACAGGGGGCTCGTGCTGAGCAGTACTTC. The full variable domain, with the rest looked up from reference TRBV15 and TRBJ2-7, is DAMVIQNPRYQVTQFGKPVTLSCSQTLNHNVMYWYQQKSSQAPKLLFHYYDKDFNNEADTPDNFQSRRPNTSFCFLDIRSPGLGDTAMYLCATSSPQGARAEQYFGPGTRLTVT.

The chain couples TRBV6-5 to TRBJ1-5; perhaps TRBD1 as D (6 bases). The length of the CDR3 is 15 residues. CDR1 MNHEY and CDR2 SVGAGI come from the germline V gene. The V and J ends lost 10 bases and 3 bases respectively, with 19 bases between them. This CDR3 is CATGINGQNNQPQHF. CDR3 in DNA: TGTGCCACAGGGATTAATGGACAGAACAATCAGCCCCAGCATTTT.